The T cell receptor (beta chain) under discussion was sequenced for a study of cytomegalovirus exposure and HLA in healthy donors. Broader study findings: Altogether, some 170 TCR beta chains were recorded as cytomegalovirus-associated.

Details on this clone: Its matching antigen is unknown.

Method: immunoSEQ multiplex PCR; TCRdb's copy keeps in-frame clones and lacks some. The table shows about 360,000 clones, with 86% occurring only once. Germline CDR1 SGHDN, CDR2 FVKESK. V lost 6 bases, J lost 3 bases, and 12 bases lay in between. The CDR3 covers 13 residues. This sequence was found in a woman aged 18-30 years in good health and CMV-seronegative. The chain carries TRBV14 and TRBJ2-7; D possibly corresponds to TRBD1 (5 bases). The sequenced sample was PBMCs. Written as DNA, the CDR3 is TGTGCCAGCAGTCCTCAGGGTGACTACGAGCAGTACTTC. It encodes CASSPQGDYEQYF.